The clone carrying this T cell receptor (beta chain) was seen a handful of times. As yet, its antigen is unknown. The template was genomic DNA from peripheral blood, not RNA. This sample was included in a study of T cell repertoires in aging, cancer and after chemotherapy. Study summary: Healthy donor repertoires were recorded over several months to years and showed clear clonal overlap.

Study findings and constraints: Age-matched healthy donors had significantly more diverse, less clonal blood TCR repertoires than untreated cancer patients. In each cancer cohort, median generation probability increased across chemotherapy, suggesting thymic output rebounded. In cancer patients, declining TCR diversity with age involved lost richness and lost evenness.

This CDR3 has 13 residues. The germline V gene encodes CDR1 SGHNT and CDR2 YENEEA. The V and J ends lost 5 bases and 13 bases, in that order; junction bases with no gene match: 13. Multiplex touch-down PCR with TRB-A/B primers amplified rearranged V-D-J TRB sequences. MiXCR, run by TCRdb on the multiplex PCR reads, gives a single entry per CDR3 protein. The repertoire holds over 3,000 distinct CDR3 sequences, with approximately 38% as singletons. The sequenced sample was blood. The TCR was taken from a human donor in good health. This chain uses TRBV11-3 with TRBJ2-5; 7 bases are a match to TRBD1. CDR3 DNA: TGTGCCAGCAGCGCCGATCGTGGGGGACAGAGGTACTTC. Translation: CASSADRGGQRYF.